Included here is one TCR beta chain sequence, with context. The antigen is not known. This entry is derived from a study of T cell responses to AZD1222 COVID-19 vaccine. General study points: Possibly, clonal diversity was underestimated; donors were largely white British and included more females.

From germline, CDR1 is LNHDA and CDR2 SQIVND (reference sequence). The CDR3 contains 16 residues. The V end lost 7 bases, the J end lost 1 base, and 17 bases lay between the germline ends. Sequencing used immunoSEQ multiplex PCR; TCRdb keeps in-frame clones, though not all of them. The profile shows more than 110,000 clones, about 92% of them singletons. The specimen was peripheral blood, collected 28 days after the second AZD1222 dose. This chain uses TRBV19 with TRBJ1-5; TRBD1 is a possible D gene (6 bases). The sequence came from an adult who received the AZD1222 COVID-19 vaccine. CDR3 amino acids: CASTSAWGLSNQPQHF. The CDR3 DNA sequence: TGTGCCAGTACAAGCGCGTGGGGGCTGAGCAATCAGCCCCAGCATTTT.